This T cell receptor beta chain was obtained from a study of blood T cell repertoires in COVID-19. As for the study in general: Both acute and convalescent COVID-19 samples were obtained from the United States, Italy and Spain.

In terms of age and location, participants ranged from roughly 18 to 95 years and lived in about two dozen US areas. Participant-reported clinical history was the basis for cohort assignment. Study processing details: For nucleated cells, counts were estimated from reference gene primer amplification. Measured with immunoSEQ multiplex PCR; TCRdb has only the in-frame clones, and not every one. The V and J calls and clone size were taken over from that table, and D and trimming were inferred from the DNA. The sample yields 380,000 or so clones, 88% seen once. V lost 3 bases, J lost 5 bases, and 11 bases lay in between. The germline V gene encodes CDR1 SGHRS and CDR2 YFSETQ. CDR3 length: 14 residues.

Sequencing was performed on PBMCs or T cells enriched from blood (not recorded which). This clonotype was sampled from a woman aged 40 to 55 with acute COVID-19. This chain connects TRBV5-1 to TRBJ1-4; a weak D match, TRBD1 (6 bases). The CDR3 DNA sequence: TGCGCCAGCAGCTGGGGACATAGCAATGAAAAACTGTTTTTT. As protein: CASSWGHSNEKLFF.